This T cell receptor beta chain was retrieved from a study of CD8+CD57+ T cells in acquired aplastic anemia. Whole-study context: When averaged, DNA from sorted CD4+ and CD8+ cells came to around 3.1 ug. General study results and limits: Found in both controls and patients were around 30 CD8+ CDR3 sequences.

J was trimmed by 6 bases and V by 4 bases; bases with no gene match: 11. This CDR3 contains 16 residues. This clonotype was counted at least ten times. Its antigen is not known. Investigators profiled TCR beta VDJ and CDR3 from genomic DNA template. TCRdb called the reads again in MiXCR, with one record for every CDR3 protein. The sample has about 270,000 distinct CDR3 sequences, 56% seen once. The sample consisted of sorted CD4+, CD8+, or CD8+CD57+ T cells (not recorded which) from PBMCs. The rearrangement links TRBV12-3 or TRBV12-4 to TRBJ1-2, with 10 bases that match TRBD1. This clonotype was sampled from a human donor with severe aplastic anemia or a healthy control (not recorded which). CDR3 bases: TGTGCCAGCAGTTCCGAGCGGACAGGGGGGGAGGATGGCTACACCTTC. It translates to CASSSERTGGEDGYTF.